The clone carrying this T cell receptor beta chain has at least ten counts. The CDR3 regions of TCR beta were amplified from RNA transcripts. First-round RT-PCR with HTBI primers amplified the TCR CDR3 region. One entry per CDR3 protein results from TCRdb running MiXCR on the multiplex PCR reads. The data show hundreds of thousands of distinct CDR3 sequences, about 15% seen once. This specimen belongs to a study of T cells in Graves' hyperthyroidism and ophthalmopathy. V gave up 5 bases and J gave up 10 bases, with 14 bases separating them. This CDR3 is built from 13 residues. Germline V gene data show CDR1 as SNHLY and CDR2 as FYNNEI.

The V and J genes are TRBV2 and TRBJ1-4, with D perhaps TRBD1 (5 bases). The source material was blood. The sequence was collected from a young woman with Graves' hyperthyroidism. The DNA for the CDR3 is TGTGCCAGCAGTTTGAGGGACTCGGGAAAACTGTTTTTT. It translates to CASSLRDSGKLFF.